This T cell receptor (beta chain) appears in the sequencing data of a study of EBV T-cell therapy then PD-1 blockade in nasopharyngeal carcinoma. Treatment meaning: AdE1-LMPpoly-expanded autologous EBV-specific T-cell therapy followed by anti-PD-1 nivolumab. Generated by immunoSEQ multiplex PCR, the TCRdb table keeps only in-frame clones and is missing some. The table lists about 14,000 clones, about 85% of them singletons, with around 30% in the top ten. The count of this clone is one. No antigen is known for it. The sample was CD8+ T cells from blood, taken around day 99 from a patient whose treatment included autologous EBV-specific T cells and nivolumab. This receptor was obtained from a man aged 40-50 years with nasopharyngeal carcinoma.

CDR3 bases: TGTGCCAGCAGCTTTAGACCCGGACAGCACCGTCGAGGGGGCACTGAAGCTTTCTTT. Its translation is CASSFRPGQHRRGGTEAFF. The chain joins TRBV7-6 to TRBJ1-1; D is possibly TRBD1 (6 bases). Germline values: CDR1 SGHVS, CDR2 FNYEAQ. The ends were cut back, 3 bases at V and 4 bases at J, with 27 bases in the middle. The CDR3 sequence is 19 residues long. Full variable domain (remainder filled in from reference TRBV7-6 and TRBJ1-1): GAGVSQSPRYKVTKRGQDVALRCDPISGHVSLYWYRQALGQGPEFLTYFNYEAQQDKSGLPNDRFSAERPEGSISTLTIQRTEQRDSAMYRCASSFRPGQHRRGGTEAFFGQGTRLTVV.